The present entry profiles one T cell receptor beta chain with its context. Sequence at one end of the junction differs from germline and may be a read error. From the RACE reads, TCRdb called clonotypes with MiXCR, one entry per CDR3 protein. Found here are 250,000 to 300,000 distinct CDR3 sequences, around 7.3% of them singletons; the top ten hold more than 0.95%. This sample was included in a study of human T cells and chemical hapten exposure. Overall study context: Affected patients, primarily female, had alopecia areata, totalis or universalis.

The V gene's germline CDR1 is SGHRS and CDR2 YFSETQ. This CDR3 contains 14 residues. The time point denotes: pre-sensitization, week 0. The treatment is: therapeutic diphenylcyclopropenone sensitization with weekly scalp DPC. V is TRBV5-1 and J is TRBJ2-3; weak D call: TRBD1 (6 bases). The sequence derives from a man aged 18-30 years with alopecia areata. Some clones in this sample may be carry-over from other donors' samples. This specimen was whole blood, taken in connection with sensitization to the hapten diphenylcyclopropenone (DPC). CDR3 coding DNA: TGCGCCAGCAGCTTTGGGGACACCACAGATATGCAGTATTTT. It yields the protein CASSFGDTTDMQYF. Variable domain in full (rest from reference TRBV5-1 and TRBJ2-3): KAGVTQTPRYLIKTRGQQVTLSCSPISGHRSVSWYQQTPGQGLQFLFEYFSETQRNKGNFPGRFSGRQFSNSRSEMNVSTLELGDSALYLCASSFGDTTDMQYFGPGTRLTVL.